These T cell receptor beta chains were read from a single sample in a study of cytomegalovirus exposure and HLA in healthy donors. Measured with immunoSEQ multiplex PCR; TCRdb has only the in-frame clones, and not every one. The specimen's table records some 150,000 clones. The sequencing sample was made of PBMCs. These receptors were obtained from a woman younger than 35 in good health and CMV-seronegative. CDR3s include the opening cysteine and the closing phenylalanine or tryptophan. Each record gives: V gene, J gene, D gene, CDR3 protein, CDR3 DNA. A D gene is named only where the DNA matches it firmly.

TRBV7-6	TRBJ1-5	NA	CASSLGRDQPQHF	TGTGCCAGCAGCTTAGGCAGGGATCAGCCCCAGCATTTT
TRBV11-3	TRBJ1-1	NA	CASSLVPTEAFF	TGTGCCAGCAGCTTAGTCCCGACTGAAGCTTTCTTT
TRBV2	TRBJ2-2	TRBD2	CASSEAKIAGGIGELFF	TGTGCCAGCAGTGAAGCGAAGATAGCGGGAGGGATCGGGGAGCTGTTTTTT
TRBV29-1	TRBJ2-3	TRBD2	CSVATGTSGSTQYF	TGCAGCGTTGCCACCGGGACTAGCGGGAGTACGCAGTATTTT
TRBV19	TRBJ2-7	TRBD1	CASSPRDSKYEQYF	TGTGCCAGTAGTCCTCGGGACAGCAAATACGAGCAGTACTTC
TRBV7-9	TRBJ1-2	NA	CASSLDPWRPAWGYTF	TGTGCCAGCAGCTTGGATCCATGGAGGCCCGCGTGGGGCTACACCTTC
TRBV28	TRBJ1-2	NA	CASSLKSYGYTF	TGTGCCAGCAGTCTTAAATCGTATGGCTACACCTTC
TRBV7-2	TRBJ1-1	NA	CASSFQGMAEAFF	TGTGCCAGCAGCTTTCAGGGGATGGCTGAAGCTTTCTTT
TRBV5-1	TRBJ2-3	TRBD1	CASRDRGLWTDTQYF	TGCGCCAGCAGGGACAGGGGGCTGTGGACAGATACGCAGTATTTT
TRBV6-5	TRBJ1-5	NA	CASSYSQDRNQPQHF	TGTGCCAGCAGTTACTCACAGGACAGAAATCAGCCCCAGCATTTT
TRBV30	TRBJ1-5	NA	CAWSVQGSQPQHF	TGTGCCTGGAGTGTACAGGGCAGTCAGCCCCAGCATTTT
TRBV9	TRBJ2-7	TRBD2	CASSVGAGGPYEQYF	TGTGCCAGCAGCGTAGGGGCGGGAGGGCCCTACGAGCAGTACTTC
TRBV19	TRBJ1-4	TRBD1	CATRQGGTNEKLFF	TGTGCCACCAGACAGGGGGGCACTAATGAAAAACTGTTTTTT
TRBV9	TRBJ2-1	TRBD2	CASSYPRAGGNNEQFF	TGTGCCAGCAGCTACCCCCGGGCGGGAGGAAACAATGAGCAGTTCTTC
TRBV7-9	TRBJ2-3	TRBD2	CASSLRQGLAVTDTQYF	TGTGCCAGCAGCTTACGTCAGGGACTAGCGGTAACAGATACGCAGTATTTT
TRBV5-5	TRBJ1-3	NA	CASSLSGGTGNTIYF	TGTGCCAGCAGCTTATCGGGGGGGACTGGAAACACCATATATTTT
TRBV6-1	TRBJ2-5	TRBD1	CASSVTGGLFLETQYF	TGTGCCAGCAGTGTTACAGGGGGCTTGTTCTTAGAGACCCAGTACTTC
TRBV5-3	TRBJ1-4	TRBD1	CARSAYLKTGELEKLFF	TGTGCCAGAAGCGCATACTTAAAAACAGGGGAGTTGGAAAAACTGTTTTTT
TRBV9	TRBJ1-3	NA	CASSVQGTSGNTIYF	TGTGCCAGCAGCGTACAGGGAACCTCTGGAAACACCATATATTTT
TRBV6-5	TRBJ2-1	TRBD1	CASSQGQGWFYEQFF	TGTGCCAGCAGTCAAGGACAGGGGTGGTTCTATGAGCAGTTCTTC
TRBV7-6	TRBJ1-3	TRBD1	CASSLSRQGNGNTIYF	TGTGCCAGCAGCTTATCGCGACAGGGTAACGGAAACACCATATATTTT
TRBV19	TRBJ1-4	NA	CASSILGRTSEKLFF	TGTGCCAGTAGTATATTGGGCAGGACTTCCGAAAAACTGTTTTTT
TRBV5-8	TRBJ1-5	TRBD1	CASSWDRWEPQHF	TGTGCCAGCAGCTGGGACAGGTGGGAGCCCCAGCATTTT
TRBV9	TRBJ2-2	NA	CASSVVDINTGELFF	TGTGCCAGCAGCGTAGTAGACATTAACACCGGGGAGCTGTTTTTT
TRBV13	TRBJ2-1	TRBD2	CASSQGTSGFNEQFF	TGTGCCAGCAGCCAAGGGACTAGCGGTTTTAATGAGCAGTTCTTC
TRBV2	TRBJ2-2	NA	CASSRLANTGELFF	TGTGCCAGCAGTCGACTAGCGAACACCGGGGAGCTGTTTTTT
TRBV7-6	TRBJ2-1	NA	CASSLVGAPEQFF	TGTGCCAGCAGCTTAGTGGGGGCACCCGAGCAGTTCTTC
TRBV7-7	TRBJ2-1	TRBD2	CASSLGPLAGDEQFF	TGTGCTAGCAGCTTAGGACCGCTAGCGGGGGATGAGCAGTTCTTC
TRBV7-6	TRBJ1-1	TRBD1	CASSPGTANTEAFF	TGTGCCAGCAGCCCCGGGACAGCAAACACTGAAGCTTTCTTT
TRBV7-8	TRBJ1-5	NA	CASSGERGGNQPQHF	TGTGCCAGCAGCGGCGAAAGGGGGGGGAATCAGCCCCAGCATTTT
TRBV9	TRBJ2-3	NA	CASSVGETDTQYF	TGTGCCAGCAGCGTTGGAGAAACAGATACGCAGTATTTT
TRBV5-4	TRBJ2-3	NA	CASSALAVPDTQYF	TGTGCCAGCAGCGCTTTAGCGGTCCCAGATACGCAGTATTTT
TRBV27	TRBJ1-1	NA	CASSLLGGRDTEAFF	TGTGCCAGCAGTTTATTGGGGGGGAGGGACACTGAAGCTTTCTTT
TRBV10-3	TRBJ1-3	NA	CAIMSDSPGNTIYF	TGTGCCATCATGTCTGACTCCCCTGGAAACACCATATATTTT
TRBV5-5	TRBJ2-6	NA	CASSLVGGAATAGANVLTF	TGTGCCAGCAGCTTGGTTGGGGGGGCTGCTACCGCTGGGGCCAACGTCCTGACTTTC
TRBV6-6	TRBJ1-1	TRBD1	CASTQGQGRGNTEAFF	TGTGCCAGCACCCAAGGACAGGGGAGGGGAAACACTGAAGCTTTCTTT
TRBV5-1	TRBJ1-1	TRBD1	CASSQRQGTNTEAFF	TGCGCCAGCAGCCAAAGACAGGGGACGAACACTGAAGCTTTCTTT
TRBV6-1	TRBJ1-5	NA	CASITGNQPQHF	TGTGCCAGCATTACAGGGAATCAGCCCCAGCATTTT
TRBV6-1	TRBJ1-4	NA	CASSEGRGGEKLFF	TGTGCCAGCAGTGAAGGGCGGGGGGGTGAAAAACTGTTTTTT
TRBV2	TRBJ1-2	TRBD1	CASTDREDYGYTF	TGTGCCAGTACCGACAGGGAAGACTATGGCTACACCTTC
TRBV19	TRBJ1-5	TRBD1	CASSITGGGQPQHF	TGTGCCAGTAGTATCACAGGGGGTGGTCAGCCCCAGCATTTT
TRBV10-3	TRBJ2-3	NA	CASLKTSPSTDTQYF	TGTGCCAGCCTCAAGACTAGTCCTAGCACAGATACGCAGTATTTT
TRBV27	TRBJ2-3	TRBD2	CATAGPTDTQYF	TGTGCCACAGCGGGACCCACAGATACGCAGTATTTT
TRBV4-1	TRBJ2-1	TRBD2	CASSQLSGLAGKLGEQFF	TGCGCCAGCAGCCAACTATCCGGACTAGCGGGCAAATTGGGGGAGCAGTTCTTC
TRBV5-1	TRBJ2-1	NA	CASSLAGAGDEQFF	TGCGCCAGCAGCTTGGCAGGGGCAGGCGATGAGCAGTTCTTC
TRBV12-5	TRBJ2-6	NA	CASGGSSGANVLTF	TGTGCTAGCGGGGGTTCCTCTGGGGCCAACGTCCTGACTTTC
TRBV5-1	TRBJ2-7	TRBD1	CASSTDRAEQYF	TGCGCCAGCAGCACCGACAGGGCCGAGCAGTACTTC
TRBV18	TRBJ1-4	NA	CASSPVLSATNEKLFF	TGTGCCAGCTCACCGGTTCTTAGTGCAACTAATGAAAAACTGTTTTTT
TRBV18	TRBJ2-5	NA	CASSPRQQETQYF	TGTGCCAGCTCACCGCGACAGCAAGAGACCCAGTACTTC
TRBV30	TRBJ1-3	NA	CAWSGGWSGNAPSGNTIYF	TGTGCCTGGAGTGGAGGATGGTCAGGGAACGCGCCCTCTGGAAACACCATATATTTT
TRBV4-2	TRBJ2-1	TRBD1	CASSRTTGGAHNEQFF	TGTGCCAGCAGCCGAACGACAGGGGGCGCCCACAATGAGCAGTTCTTC